The clone carrying this T cell receptor beta chain was counted between two and nine times. The target antigen is unknown. This specimen comes from a study of PD-1 blockade in classical Hodgkin lymphoma. Points from the study as a whole: Exclusion removed patients who began nivolumab under 1 year after ASCT.

The V end was cut by 0 bases, the J end by 4 bases, with 11 bases between. The CDR3 length is 15 residues. Germline loops: CDR1 SGHRS, CDR2 YFSETQ. Specified time point: cycle 4 day 1 (C4D1), after five to seven weeks of nivolumab. All patients relapsed after autologous stem cell transplantation, and brentuximab vedotin exposure varied. PBMCs were thawed, and CD8+ T cells were then isolated from them by magnetic negative selection. Some clones are missing from TCRdb's copy, which holds only in-frame ones; the method was immunoSEQ multiplex PCR. Counted here are more than 13,000 clones, roughly nine tenths occurring once; the ten biggest clones make up about 18%.

The sequences come from CD8+ T cells from blood, collected before the fourth cycle of nivolumab. This receptor was taken from a human donor with classical Hodgkin lymphoma. This chain joins TRBV5-1 and TRBJ2-4, with D possibly matching TRBD1 (5 bases). As DNA, the CDR3 is TGCGCCAGCAGCTTGGAGTGGGCAGGGAAAAACATTCAGTACTTC. It encodes CASSLEWAGKNIQYF.